The 8 T cell receptor beta chains below come from one sample, sequenced in a study of blood T cells in healthy people across ages. Through a sample-barcoded 5' primer and a J-beta primer mix, a second PCR was run for roughly 7 to 11 cycles. TCRdb re-called the 5' RACE reads through MiXCR, storing one row per CDR3 protein. The sample has roughly 800,000 distinct CDR3 sequences; 20% to 30% are singletons. A further study also used this sample, focusing on T cells of mothers and their children.

The specimen sequenced was blood. Receptor source: a boy aged 5 to 17 in good health.

This clonotype was counted a few times. The CDR3 does not close with the conserved phenylalanine or tryptophan, likely indicating a read error. This chain links TRBV12-3 or TRBV12-4 with TRBJ2-4, with a possible D match to TRBD2 (6 bases). The closer fit of TRBJ2-1 to the DNA end suggests the J call may be wrong. This CDR3 is built from 14 residues. The CDR3 is CASSPRDSKDEQFL. CDR3 sequence (DNA): TGTGCCAGCAGTCCTCGGGACTCGAAGGATGAGCAGTTCCTC.

The chain employs TRBV20-1 and TRBJ2-7; D gene ambiguous. V lost 1 base and J 6 bases, leaving 13 bases between the germline ends. The length of the CDR3 is 13 residues. Germline V CDR1 and CDR2: DFQATT, SNEGSKA (reference sequence). The CDR3 reads CSARAGPLGEQYF. CDR3 sequence (DNA): TGCAGTGCTAGAGCTGGCCCGCTGGGCGAGCAGTACTTC.

The chain joins TRBV6-1 to TRBJ1-5; possible D gene TRBD1, 6 bases. The CDR3 length is 14 residues. Trimming cost V 3 bases and J 6 bases, with 12 bases left between them. Germline assignment: CDR1 MNHNS and CDR2 SASEGT. DNA of the CDR3: TGTGCCAGCAGTGATAGGACAGATGTTCAGCCCCAGCATTTT. Protein: CASSDRTDVQPQHF.

This clonotype came up a few times. The J gene is TRBJ2-5, the V gene TRBV4-1; the D gene is possibly TRBD2 (6 bases). The J call is uncertain, as TRBJ2-7 better fits the DNA end. Looked up from germline, CDR1 is MGHRA and CDR2 is YSYEKL. The CDR3 runs 14 residues. In DNA form, the CDR3 reads TGCGCCAGCAGCCCCTTGGAGACTAGTACCGAGCAGTACTTC. It encodes CASSPLETSTEQYF.

This clonotype was seen more than once but under ten times. The chain carries TRBV7-9 and TRBJ2-7, with a weak D call TRBD2 (5 bases). The V end was cut by 3 bases, the J end by 5 bases, with 11 bases between. Germline V gene sequence: CDR1 SEHNR, CDR2 FQNEAQ (reference sequence). The CDR3 consists of 13 residues. DNA of the CDR3: TGTGCCAGCAGCTTGTCGGGGTTGGACGAGCAGTACTTC. This encodes CASSLSGLDEQYF.

This clonotype was observed a few times. The chain couples TRBV28 to TRBJ1-1, with TRBD1 as a possible D gene (5 bases). With 5 bases removed from V and 0 bases from J, the gap between germline ends came to 16 bases. The length of the CDR3 is 16 residues. CDR1 is MDHEN and CDR2 is SYDVKM in the germline V gene. CDR3 nucleotide sequence: TGTGCCAGCAGTCTCCCCCCGGGGGGTCTGAACACTGAAGCTTTCTTT. Translating it yields CASSLPPGGLNTEAFF.

This clonotype was counted between two and nine times. CDR3 nucleotide sequence: TGTGCCAGCAACTATGATCACAGGGTATTATCTAAGCAGTTCTTC. This translates into CASNYDHRVLSKQFF. V gene TRBV11-2 combines with J gene TRBJ2-7; possibly TRBD1 for D (6 bases). The J call may be incorrect, as the DNA end agrees better with TRBJ2-1. From germline, CDR1 is SGHAT and CDR2 FQNNGV. This CDR3 has 15 residues.

The chain joins TRBV6-5 to TRBJ2-1, with 10 nucleotides matching TRBD1. TRBJ2-7 explains the end of the DNA better; the J call may be wrong. This CDR3 contains 12 residues. The germline V gene encodes CDR1 MNHEY and CDR2 SVGAGI. The CDR3, as DNA: TGTGCCAGTGGGACAGGGGCGGGGGAGCAGTACTTC. As protein: CASGTGAGEQYF.